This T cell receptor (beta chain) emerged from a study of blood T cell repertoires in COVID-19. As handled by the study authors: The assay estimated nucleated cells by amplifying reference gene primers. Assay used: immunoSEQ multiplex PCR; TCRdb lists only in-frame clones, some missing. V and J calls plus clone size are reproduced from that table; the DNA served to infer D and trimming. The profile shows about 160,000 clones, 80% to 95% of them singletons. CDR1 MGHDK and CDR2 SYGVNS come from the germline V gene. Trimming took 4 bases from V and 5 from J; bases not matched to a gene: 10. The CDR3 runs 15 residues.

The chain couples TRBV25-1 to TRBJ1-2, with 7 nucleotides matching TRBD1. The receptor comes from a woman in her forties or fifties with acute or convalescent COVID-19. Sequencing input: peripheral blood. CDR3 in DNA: TGTGCCAGCAGTGTCGGACTAACACAGGGGTATGGCTACACCTTC. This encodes CASSVGLTQGYGYTF.